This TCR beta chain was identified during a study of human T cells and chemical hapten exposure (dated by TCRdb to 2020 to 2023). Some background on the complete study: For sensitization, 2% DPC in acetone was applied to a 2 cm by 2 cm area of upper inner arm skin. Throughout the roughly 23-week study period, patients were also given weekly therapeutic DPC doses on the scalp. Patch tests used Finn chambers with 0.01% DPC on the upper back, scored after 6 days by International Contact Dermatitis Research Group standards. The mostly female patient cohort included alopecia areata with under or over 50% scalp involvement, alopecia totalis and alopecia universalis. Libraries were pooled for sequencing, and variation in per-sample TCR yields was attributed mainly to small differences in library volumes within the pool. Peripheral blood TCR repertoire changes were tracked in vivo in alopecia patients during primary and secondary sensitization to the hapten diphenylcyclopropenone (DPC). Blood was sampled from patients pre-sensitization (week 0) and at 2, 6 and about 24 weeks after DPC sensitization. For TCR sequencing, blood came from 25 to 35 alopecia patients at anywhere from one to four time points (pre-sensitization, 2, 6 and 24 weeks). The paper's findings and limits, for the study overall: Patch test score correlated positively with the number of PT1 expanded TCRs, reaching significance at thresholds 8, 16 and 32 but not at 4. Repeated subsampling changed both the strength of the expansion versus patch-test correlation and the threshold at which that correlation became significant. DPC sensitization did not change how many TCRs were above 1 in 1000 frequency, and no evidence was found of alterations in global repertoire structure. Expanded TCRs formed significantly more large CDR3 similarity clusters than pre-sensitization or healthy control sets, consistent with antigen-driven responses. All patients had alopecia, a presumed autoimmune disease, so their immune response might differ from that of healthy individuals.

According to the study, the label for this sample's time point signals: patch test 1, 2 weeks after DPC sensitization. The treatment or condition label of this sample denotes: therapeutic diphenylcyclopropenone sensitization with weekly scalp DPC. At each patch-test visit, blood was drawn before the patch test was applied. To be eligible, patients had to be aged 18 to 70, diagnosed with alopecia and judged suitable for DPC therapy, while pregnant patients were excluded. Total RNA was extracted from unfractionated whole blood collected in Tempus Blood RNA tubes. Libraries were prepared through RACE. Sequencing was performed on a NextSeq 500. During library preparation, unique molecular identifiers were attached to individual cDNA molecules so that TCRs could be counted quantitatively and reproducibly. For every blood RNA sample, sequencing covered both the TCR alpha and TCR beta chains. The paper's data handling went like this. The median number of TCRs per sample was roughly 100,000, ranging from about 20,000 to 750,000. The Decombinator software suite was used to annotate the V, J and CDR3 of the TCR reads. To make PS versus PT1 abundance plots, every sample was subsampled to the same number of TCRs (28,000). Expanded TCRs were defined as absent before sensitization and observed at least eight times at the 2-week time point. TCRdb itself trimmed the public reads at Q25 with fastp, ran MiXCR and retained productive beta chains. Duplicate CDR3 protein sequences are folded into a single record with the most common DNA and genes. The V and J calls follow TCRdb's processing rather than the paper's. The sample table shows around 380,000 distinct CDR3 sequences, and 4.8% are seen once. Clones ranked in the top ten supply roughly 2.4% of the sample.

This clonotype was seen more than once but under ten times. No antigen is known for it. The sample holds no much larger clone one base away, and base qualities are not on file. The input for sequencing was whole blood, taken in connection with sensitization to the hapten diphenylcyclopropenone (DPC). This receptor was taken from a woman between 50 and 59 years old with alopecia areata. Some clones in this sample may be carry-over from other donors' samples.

The CDR3 has the sequence CASSPLRSSSYTQYF. The nucleotides are TGTGCCAGCAGTCCCCTCCGTTCGAGTAGCTATACGCAGTATTTT. The chain uses TRBV28 and TRBJ2-3; there is no confident call for the D gene. V was cut back by 5 bases and J by 7 bases, leaving a gap of 19 bases between them. From its cysteine to its phenylalanine, the CDR3 spans 15 amino acids. The kept DNA is CDR3 alone, 45 bases in frame from the first base. As encoded in the germline V gene, CDR1 is MDHEN while CDR2 is SYDVKM.